The TCR beta chain described here comes from a study of blood T cell repertoires in COVID-19. Study summary: Italy, Spain and the United States were the sources of the convalescent and acute COVID-19 samples. PBMCs, B-cell-depleted T cells, or T cells were the source of the cDNA or gDNA that made up the material.

This clone was seen at least ten times. In the source study's methods: Cell counts per sample came from amplifying reference gene primers. Sequencing was performed with immunoSEQ multiplex PCR; in TCRdb, only in-frame clones are kept and a portion is missing. D and trimming come from the DNA, and the V and J calls and clone size come from that table. Here the sample spans 150,000 to 200,000 clones, around four fifths being singletons. The CDR3 has 14 amino acids. The V gene lost 6 bases and the J gene lost 1 base, with 13 bases spanning the gap. Germline V gene data show CDR1 as MDHEN and CDR2 as SYDVKM.

This receptor was obtained from a woman between 25 and 40 years old with acute or convalescent COVID-19. Material: peripheral blood. This chain joins TRBV28 and TRBJ2-7, with TRBD1 as a possible D gene (6 bases). The CDR3 nucleotides are TGTGCCAGCAGAGCTGCCGACAGGTCCTACGAGCAGTACTTC. The encoded protein is CASRAADRSYEQYF.